This T cell receptor (beta chain) was obtained from a study of shared clonotypes between healthy human individuals. Positive CCR7 selection of CD45RO-negative cells yielded the naive CD8 cells, and terminally differentiated effector memory CD45RA+ cells were excluded. This CDR3 has 13 residues. CDR1 and CDR2 (germline): MNHEY, SMNVEV (reference sequence). Trimming took 3 bases from V and 3 from J, leaving 7 bases between them. This clone was observed a single time. It was across several immunoSEQ plates that each subset's genomic DNA was evenly split. Generated by immunoSEQ multiplex PCR, the TCRdb table keeps only in-frame clones and is missing some. The sample lists some 600,000 clones; around 96% were seen once.

The TCR sequence derives from a woman under 40 in good health. Sequencing used naive CD8+ T cells sorted from blood. The V and J genes are TRBV27 and TRBJ2-3, with D hard to call. The CDR3, as DNA: TGTGCCAGCAGTTTCGGCCCTACAGATACGCAGTATTTT. It encodes CASSFGPTDTQYF.